This TCR beta chain comes out of a study of blood T cell repertoires in COVID-19. This clone was counted only a few times. In the original processing: Estimation of nucleated cell counts relied on the amplification of reference gene primers. Using immunoSEQ multiplex PCR, the repertoire was profiled, and TCRdb retains in-frame clones only, with some absent. The DNA was the basis for D and trimming; V, J and clone size are from that table. The repertoire has fewer than 300,000 clones, 87% of them found once; the top ten carry roughly 1.6%. This CDR3 has 12 residues. Germline values: CDR1 SNHLY, CDR2 FYNNEI. V dropped 11 bases and J dropped 7; count of bases not matched to a gene: 6.

The TCR sequence derives from a woman aged 35 to 49 who had recovered from COVID-19. Input material: peripheral blood. This chain joins TRBV2 and TRBJ1-2, with 11 bases lining up with TRBD1. The CDR3, as DNA: TGTGCCGGCCGGGACAGGGGGTCTGGCTACACCTTC. It translates to CAGRDRGSGYTF.